Sequencing of this T cell receptor (beta chain) was carried out in a study of cytomegalovirus exposure and HLA in healthy donors. Overall study results and limits: One later analysis, an examination of the approximately 120 validation repertoires, found that first-cohort TCR clusters tended to co-occur in them. The study flagged roughly 160 TCR beta chains as cytomegalovirus-associated.

Separate from the approximately 670-subject first cohort, the roughly 120-subject validation cohort was the one that the donors belonged to. Points on this clone: No antigen is known for it.

Sequenced by immunoSEQ multiplex PCR; TCRdb stores in-frame clones only, minus some. The data hold approximately 140,000 clones, with approximately 86% observed a single time. CDR3 length: 13 amino acids. Trimming left V 5 bases short and J 6 bases short, with 15 bases between. Per germline, CDR1 SQVTM and CDR2 ANQGSEA. Material for sequencing was PBMCs. The rearrangement uses TRBV29-1 and TRBJ2-3; D may be TRBD2 (6 bases). The sequence was obtained from a man younger than 35 in good health and CMV-seropositive. The CDR3 sequence: CSVRSGRGDTQYF. The DNA for the CDR3 is TGCAGCGTTAGGTCAGGCCGGGGGGATACGCAGTATTTT.